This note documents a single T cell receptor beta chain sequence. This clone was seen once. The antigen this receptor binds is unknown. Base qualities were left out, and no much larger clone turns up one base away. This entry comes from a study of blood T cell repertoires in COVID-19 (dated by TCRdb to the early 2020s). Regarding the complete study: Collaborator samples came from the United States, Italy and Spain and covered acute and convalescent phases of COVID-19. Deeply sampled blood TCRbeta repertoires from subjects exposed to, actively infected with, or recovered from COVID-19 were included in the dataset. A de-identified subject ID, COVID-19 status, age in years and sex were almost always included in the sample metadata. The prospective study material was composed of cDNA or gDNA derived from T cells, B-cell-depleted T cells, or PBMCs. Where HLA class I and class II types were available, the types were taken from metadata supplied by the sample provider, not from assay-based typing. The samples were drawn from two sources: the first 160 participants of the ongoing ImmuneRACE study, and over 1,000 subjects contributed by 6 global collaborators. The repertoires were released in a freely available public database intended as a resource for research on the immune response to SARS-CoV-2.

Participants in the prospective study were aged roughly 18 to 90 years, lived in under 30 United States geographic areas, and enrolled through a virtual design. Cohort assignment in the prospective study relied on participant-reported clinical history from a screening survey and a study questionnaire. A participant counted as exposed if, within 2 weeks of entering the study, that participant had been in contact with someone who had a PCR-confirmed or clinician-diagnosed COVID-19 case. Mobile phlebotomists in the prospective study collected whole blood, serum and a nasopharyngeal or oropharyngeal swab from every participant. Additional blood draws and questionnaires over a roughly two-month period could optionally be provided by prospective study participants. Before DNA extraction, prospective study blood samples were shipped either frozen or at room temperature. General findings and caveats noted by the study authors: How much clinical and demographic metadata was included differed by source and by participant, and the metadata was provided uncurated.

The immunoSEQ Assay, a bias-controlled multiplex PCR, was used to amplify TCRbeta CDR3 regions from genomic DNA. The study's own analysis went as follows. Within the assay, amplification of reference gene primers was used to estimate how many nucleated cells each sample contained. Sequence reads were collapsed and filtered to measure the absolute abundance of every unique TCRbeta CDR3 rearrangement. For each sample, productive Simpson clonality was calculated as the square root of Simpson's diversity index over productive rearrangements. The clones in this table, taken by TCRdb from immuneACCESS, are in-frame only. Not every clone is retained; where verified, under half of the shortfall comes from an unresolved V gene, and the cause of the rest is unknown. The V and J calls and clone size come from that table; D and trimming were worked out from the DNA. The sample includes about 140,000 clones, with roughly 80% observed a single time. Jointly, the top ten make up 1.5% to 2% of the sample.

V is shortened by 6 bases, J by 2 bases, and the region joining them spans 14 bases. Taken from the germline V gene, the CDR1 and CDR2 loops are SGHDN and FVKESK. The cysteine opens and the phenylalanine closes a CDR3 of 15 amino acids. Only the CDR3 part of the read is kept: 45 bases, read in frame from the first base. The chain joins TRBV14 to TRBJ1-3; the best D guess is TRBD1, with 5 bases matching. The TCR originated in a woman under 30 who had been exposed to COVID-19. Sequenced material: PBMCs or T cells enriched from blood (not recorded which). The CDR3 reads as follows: CASSLQAIPGNTIYF. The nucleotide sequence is TGTGCCAGCAGTTTACAGGCTATCCCTGGAAACACCATATATTTT.